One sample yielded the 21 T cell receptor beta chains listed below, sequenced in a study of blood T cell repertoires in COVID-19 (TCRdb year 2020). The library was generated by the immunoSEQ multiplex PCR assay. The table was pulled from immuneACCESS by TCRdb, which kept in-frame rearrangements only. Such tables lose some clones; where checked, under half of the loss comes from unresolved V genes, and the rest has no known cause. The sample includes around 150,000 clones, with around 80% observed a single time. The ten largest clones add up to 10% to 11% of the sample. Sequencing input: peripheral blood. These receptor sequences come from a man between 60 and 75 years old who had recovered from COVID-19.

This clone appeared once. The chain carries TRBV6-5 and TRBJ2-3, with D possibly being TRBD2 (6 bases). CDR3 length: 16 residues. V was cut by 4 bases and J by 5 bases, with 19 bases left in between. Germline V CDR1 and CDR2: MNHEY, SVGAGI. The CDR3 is CASSSAGRSGGDTQYF. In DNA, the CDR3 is TGTGCCAGCAGTTCCGCGGGACGCAGCGGAGGAGATACGCAGTATTTT.

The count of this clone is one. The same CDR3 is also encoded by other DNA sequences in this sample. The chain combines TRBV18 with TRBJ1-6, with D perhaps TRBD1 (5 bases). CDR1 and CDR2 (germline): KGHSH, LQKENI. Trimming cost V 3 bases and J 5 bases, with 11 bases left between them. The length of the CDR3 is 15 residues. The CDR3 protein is CASSPGRADNSPLHF. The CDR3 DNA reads TGTGCCAGCTCACCCGGCAGGGCGGATAATTCACCCCTCCACTTT.

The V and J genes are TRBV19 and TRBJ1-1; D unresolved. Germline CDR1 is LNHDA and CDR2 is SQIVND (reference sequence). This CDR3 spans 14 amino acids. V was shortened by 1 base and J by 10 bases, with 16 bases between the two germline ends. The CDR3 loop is CASSIVADGSRAFF. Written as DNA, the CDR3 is TGTGCCAGTAGTATAGTAGCCGATGGGAGTCGAGCTTTCTTT.

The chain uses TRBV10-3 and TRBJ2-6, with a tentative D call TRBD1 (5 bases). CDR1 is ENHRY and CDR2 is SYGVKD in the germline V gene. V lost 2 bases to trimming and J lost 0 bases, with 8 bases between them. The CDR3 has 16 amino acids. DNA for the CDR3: TGTGCCATCAGTGAGGGCAGGGCCTCTGGGGCCAACGTCCTGACTTTC. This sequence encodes CAISEGRASGANVLTF.

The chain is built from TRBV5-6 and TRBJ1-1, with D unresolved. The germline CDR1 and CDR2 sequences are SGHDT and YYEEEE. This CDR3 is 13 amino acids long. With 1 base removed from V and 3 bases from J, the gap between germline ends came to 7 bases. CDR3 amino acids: CASSLREYTEAFF. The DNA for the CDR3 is TGTGCCAGCAGCTTGCGGGAGTACACTGAAGCTTTCTTT.

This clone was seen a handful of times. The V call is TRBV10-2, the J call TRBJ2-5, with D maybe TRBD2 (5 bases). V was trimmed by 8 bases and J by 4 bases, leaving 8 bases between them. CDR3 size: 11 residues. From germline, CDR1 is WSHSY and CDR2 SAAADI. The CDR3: CASRRGETQYF. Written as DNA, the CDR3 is TGCGCCAGCCGCCGGGGAGAGACCCAGTACTTC.

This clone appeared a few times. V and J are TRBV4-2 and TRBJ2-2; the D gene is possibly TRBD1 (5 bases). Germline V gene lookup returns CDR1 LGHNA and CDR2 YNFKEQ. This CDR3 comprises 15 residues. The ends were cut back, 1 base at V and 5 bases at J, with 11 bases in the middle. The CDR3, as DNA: TGTGCCAGCAGCCAAGGGCAGGGTGGAACCGGGGAGCTGTTTTTT. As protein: CASSQGQGGTGELFF.

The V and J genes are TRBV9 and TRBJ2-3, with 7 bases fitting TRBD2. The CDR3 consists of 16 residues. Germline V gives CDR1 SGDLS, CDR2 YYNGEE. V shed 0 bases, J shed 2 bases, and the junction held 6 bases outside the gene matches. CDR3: CASSVGLAAYTDTQYF. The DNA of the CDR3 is TGTGCCAGCAGCGTAGGTCTAGCGGCCTACACAGATACGCAGTATTTT.

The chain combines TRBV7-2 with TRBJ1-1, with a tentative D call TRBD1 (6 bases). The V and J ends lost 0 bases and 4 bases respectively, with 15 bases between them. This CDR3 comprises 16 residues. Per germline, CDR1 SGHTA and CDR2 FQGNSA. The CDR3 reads CASSLAWSGVFTEAFF. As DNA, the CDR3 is TGTGCCAGCAGCTTAGCGTGGTCAGGGGTATTCACTGAAGCTTTCTTT.

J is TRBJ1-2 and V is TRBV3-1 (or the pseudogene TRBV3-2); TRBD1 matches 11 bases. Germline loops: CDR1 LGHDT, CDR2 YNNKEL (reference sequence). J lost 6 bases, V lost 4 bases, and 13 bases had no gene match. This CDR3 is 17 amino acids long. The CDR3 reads CASSPTGTGGIQNGYTF. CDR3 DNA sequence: TGTGCCAGCAGCCCGACCGGGACAGGGGGGATCCAAAATGGCTACACCTTC.

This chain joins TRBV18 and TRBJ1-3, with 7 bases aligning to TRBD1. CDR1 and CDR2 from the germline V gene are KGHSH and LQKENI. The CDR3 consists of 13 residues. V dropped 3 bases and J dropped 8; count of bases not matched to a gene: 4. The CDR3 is CASSPGTVDTIYF. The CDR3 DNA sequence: TGTGCCAGCTCACCCGGGACAGTGGACACCATATATTTT. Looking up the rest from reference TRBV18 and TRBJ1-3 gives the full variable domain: NAGVMQNPRHLVRRRGQEARLRCSPMKGHSHVYWYRQLPEEGLKFMVYLQKENIIDESGMPKERFSAEFPKEGPSILRIQQVVRGDSAAYFCASSPGTVDTIYFGEGSWLTVV.

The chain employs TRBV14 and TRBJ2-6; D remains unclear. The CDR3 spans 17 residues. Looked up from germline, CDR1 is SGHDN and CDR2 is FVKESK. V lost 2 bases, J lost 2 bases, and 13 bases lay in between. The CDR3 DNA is TGTGCCAGCAGCCAAAGTGGGTCACGGGCTGGGGCCAACGTCCTGACTTTC. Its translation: CASSQSGSRAGANVLTF.

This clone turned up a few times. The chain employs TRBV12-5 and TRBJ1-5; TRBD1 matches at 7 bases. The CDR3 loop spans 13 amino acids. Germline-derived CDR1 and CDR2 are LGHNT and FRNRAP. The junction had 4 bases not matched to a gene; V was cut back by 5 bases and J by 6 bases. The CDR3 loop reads CASGEGAGQPQHF. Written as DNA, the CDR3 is TGTGCTAGTGGTGAGGGGGCAGGTCAGCCCCAGCATTTT.

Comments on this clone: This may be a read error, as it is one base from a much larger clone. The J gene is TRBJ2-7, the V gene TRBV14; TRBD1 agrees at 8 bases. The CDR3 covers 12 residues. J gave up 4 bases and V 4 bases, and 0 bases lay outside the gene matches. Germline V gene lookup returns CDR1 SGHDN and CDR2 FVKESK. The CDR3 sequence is CASSRTGYEQYF. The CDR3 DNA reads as TGTGCCAGCAGCCGGACAGGGTACGAGCAGTACTTC.

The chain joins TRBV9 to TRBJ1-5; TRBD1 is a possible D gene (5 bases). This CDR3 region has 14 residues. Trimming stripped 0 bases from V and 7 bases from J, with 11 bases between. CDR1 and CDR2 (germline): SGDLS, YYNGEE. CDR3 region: CASSVDGGRQPQHF. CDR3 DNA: TGTGCCAGCAGCGTAGACGGGGGTAGGCAGCCCCAGCATTTT.

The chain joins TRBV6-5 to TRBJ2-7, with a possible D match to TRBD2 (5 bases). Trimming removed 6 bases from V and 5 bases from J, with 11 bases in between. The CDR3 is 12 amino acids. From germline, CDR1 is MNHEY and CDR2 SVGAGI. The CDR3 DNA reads TGTGCCAGCAGGCGGGCTCAGAACGAGCAGTACTTC. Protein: CASRRAQNEQYF.

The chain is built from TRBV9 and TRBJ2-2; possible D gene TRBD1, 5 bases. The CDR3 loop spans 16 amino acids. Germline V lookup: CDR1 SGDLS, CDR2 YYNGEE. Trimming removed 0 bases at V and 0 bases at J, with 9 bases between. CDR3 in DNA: TGTGCCAGCAGCGTAGTGCAGGGTCCGAACACCGGGGAGCTGTTTTTT. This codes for CASSVVQGPNTGELFF.

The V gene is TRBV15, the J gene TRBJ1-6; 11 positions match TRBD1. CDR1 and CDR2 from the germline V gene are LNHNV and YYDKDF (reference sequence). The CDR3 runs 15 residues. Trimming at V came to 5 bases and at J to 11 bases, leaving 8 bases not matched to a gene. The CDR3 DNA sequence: TGTGCCACCAGCCGGGACAGGGGGGAACGGACACCCCTCCACTTT. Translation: CATSRDRGERTPLHF.

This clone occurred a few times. CDR3 sequence: CASSERRQGNYGYTF. Written as DNA, the CDR3 is TGTGCCAGCAGTGAACGCCGGCAGGGGAACTATGGCTACACCTTC. The chain carries TRBV2 and TRBJ1-2; weak D call: TRBD1 (6 bases). The V gene's germline CDR1 is SNHLY and CDR2 FYNNEI. The CDR3 covers 15 residues. V was pared by 2 bases and J by 2 bases, with 12 bases between.

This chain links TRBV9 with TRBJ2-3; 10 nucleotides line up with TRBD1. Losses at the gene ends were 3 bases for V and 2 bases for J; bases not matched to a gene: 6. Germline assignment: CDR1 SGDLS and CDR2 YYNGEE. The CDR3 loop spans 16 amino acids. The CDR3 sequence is CASSGLGQGITDTQYF. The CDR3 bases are TGTGCCAGCAGCGGACTGGGACAGGGGATCACAGATACGCAGTATTTT.

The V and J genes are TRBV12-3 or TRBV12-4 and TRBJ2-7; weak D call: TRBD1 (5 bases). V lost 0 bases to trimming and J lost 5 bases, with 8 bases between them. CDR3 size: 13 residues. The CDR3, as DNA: TGTGCCAGCAGTTTAGCACAGGACCACGAGCAGTACTTC. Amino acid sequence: CASSLAQDHEQYF.